This section outlines one TCR beta chain sequence together with its context. The antigen remains unidentified. This sample is drawn from a study of long-term antiretroviral therapy in people with HIV. The overall study: It was about a decade after the earliest samples that the 2015 immediate-ART recommendation appeared.

Findings and limits, study-wide: Clonal populations expanded prior to ART predominated within the repertoire at all time points.

The V gene end was trimmed by 2 bases and the J gene end by 5 bases; junction bases not matched to a gene: 13. The CDR3 has 18 residues. Germline CDR1 reads SGHVS; CDR2 reads FNYEAQ. The assay, immunoSEQ v3.0, was run at survey level. Clones were read by immunoSEQ multiplex PCR, and TCRdb kept only the in-frame ones, dropping some. The sample lists approximately 30,000 clones, 79% occurring once. The chain joins TRBV7-6 to TRBJ2-2; 8 positions agree with TRBD1. This sequence was found in a man younger than 30 with HIV. Source: unsorted PBMCs, taken 1.9 years after starting antiretroviral therapy. CDR3 region: CASSLMSIGTGGTGELFF. DNA of the CDR3: TGTGCCAGCAGCTTAATGAGTATCGGGACAGGAGGAACCGGGGAGCTGTTTTTT.